Below, 29 T cell receptor beta chains from the same sample are listed, as sequenced in a study of CD8 T cells in ankylosing spondylitis. TCRdb used MiXCR to reprocess the 5' RACE reads, holding one entry per CDR3 protein. The repertoire holds 150,000 to 200,000 distinct CDR3 sequences, around 13% seen once, with approximately 9.9% in the top ten. Sequences were obtained from blood, either unsorted or a sorted T cell fraction (not recorded which). These receptors all stem from a female donor with ankylosing spondylitis or in good health (not recorded which).

V usage is TRBV6-2 or TRBV6-3 and J usage is TRBJ2-2; 9 bases match TRBD2. Germline V gene data show CDR1 as MNHEY and CDR2 as SVGEGT. The CDR3 consists of 16 residues. The V and J ends lost 7 bases and 3 bases, in that order; junction bases with no gene match: 9. The CDR3, as DNA: TGTGCCAGCAATAACCAGCGGGAGGTTCACACCGGGGAGCTGTTTTTT. This sequence encodes CASNNQREVHTGELFF.

V and J are TRBV29-1 and TRBJ2-7; weak D call: TRBD2 (6 bases). Germline CDR1 reads SQVTM; CDR2 reads ANQGSEA. This CDR3 region has 15 residues. Trimming took 0 bases from V and 2 from J, leaving 14 bases between them. The chain's CDR3 is CSVEDRGMNTYEQYF. The DNA of the CDR3 is TGCAGCGTTGAAGATCGGGGGATGAATACCTACGAGCAGTACTTC.

This clonotype was detected ten times or more. The genes are TRBV29-1 and TRBJ1-2; no clear D gene. V dropped 2 bases and J dropped 6 bases, with 13 bases sitting between them. The CDR3 has 13 amino acids. In germline, CDR1 is SQVTM, CDR2 ANQGSEA. The CDR3 region has the DNA TGCAGCGTTGAAAAGGTTGGGGAAAATGGCTACACCTTC. It is translated as CSVEKVGENGYTF.

Turning to this clonotype: Being one base from a much bigger clone, this may be a read error. Because the CDR3 is missing its conserved closing phenylalanine or tryptophan, this is likely a read error. The chain recombines TRBV29-1 with TRBJ2-1, with D possibly matching TRBD1 (6 bases). CDR1 and CDR2 from the germline V gene are SQVTM and ANQGSEA. This CDR3 region has 12 residues. Trimming cost V 5 bases and J 3 bases, with 8 bases left between them. Here the CDR3 reads CSVIGGYNEQFL. DNA of the CDR3: TGCAGCGTTATAGGGGGCTACAATGAGCAGTTCCTC.

This chain connects TRBV7-2 to TRBJ1-2; D may be TRBD1 (5 bases). This CDR3 contains 14 residues. With 1 base removed from V and 6 bases from J, the gap between germline ends came to 12 bases. Germline assignment: CDR1 SGHTA and CDR2 FQGNSA. CDR3 nucleotide sequence: TGTGCCAGCAGCTTAGACCGGGGCTCAGATGGCTACACCTTC. This translates into CASSLDRGSDGYTF.

V usage is TRBV3-1 and J usage is TRBJ2-5; 11 nucleotides match TRBD2. J gave up 0 bases and V 5 bases, and 14 bases lay outside the gene matches. CDR1 LGHDT and CDR2 YNNKEL come from the germline V gene (reference sequence). This CDR3 is built from 19 residues. The CDR3 DNA reads as TGTGCCAGCAGCAACCTAGCGGGAGGAAGAACGAGGTACCAAGAGACCCAGTACTTC. Translation gives CASSNLAGGRTRYQETQYF.

As concerns this clonotype: A much larger clone differs by one base, so this may be a read error. The chain carries TRBV7-8 and TRBJ2-4, with TRBD2 matching 7 bases. CDR1 SGHVS and CDR2 FQNEAQ come from the germline V gene. The CDR3 has 13 residues. Here the CDR3 DNA reads TGTGCCGGCAGCTTAGCGGGTAGAAACATTCAGTACTTC. This codes for CAGSLAGRNIQYF. The variable domain in full, completed from reference TRBV7-8 and TRBJ2-4, reads GAGVSQSPRYKVAKRGQDVALRCDPISGHVSLFWYQQALGQGPEFLTYFQNEAQLDKSGLPSDRFFAERPEGSVSTLKIQRTQQEDSAVYLCAGSLAGRNIQYFGAGTRLSVL.

J is TRBJ2-4 and V is TRBV6-5, with 10 bases fitting TRBD1. CDR3 length: 16 residues. In germline, CDR1 is MNHEY, CDR2 SVGAGI. The ends lost 2 bases at V and 5 bases at J; junction bases unmatched: 6. CDR3: CASSYRGQGIQNIQYF. CDR3 nucleotides: TGTGCCAGCAGTTACCGGGGACAGGGGATCCAAAACATTCAGTACTTC.

This clonotype was detected ten times or more. The chain is built from TRBV7-2 and TRBJ1-5; D not certain. Trimming took 4 bases from V and 2 from J, leaving 6 bases between them. Germline V gene sequence: CDR1 SGHTA, CDR2 FQGNSA. There are 13 residues in the CDR3. The CDR3 is CASSSGGNQPQHF. The CDR3 nucleotides are TGTGCCAGCAGCTCAGGAGGCAATCAGCCCCAGCATTTT.

The V and J genes are TRBV18 and TRBJ2-6; D gene ambiguous. V lost 7 bases and J lost 3, with 10 bases in between. Germline V gives CDR1 KGHSH, CDR2 LQKENI. The CDR3 length is 14 residues. CDR3 coding DNA: TGTGCCAGCTACAGCGACTTTGGGGCCAACGTCCTGACTTTC. Residues: CASYSDFGANVLTF.

This clonotype was found a few times. The chain couples TRBV29-1 to TRBJ2-7; 8 bases are a match to TRBD2. Germline-derived CDR1 and CDR2 are SQVTM and ANQGSEA. This CDR3 region has 13 residues. Trimming at V came to 5 bases and at J to 7 bases, leaving 10 bases not matched to a gene. The CDR3 reads CSVLGAGVKEQYF. CDR3 coding DNA: TGCAGCGTTTTAGGAGCGGGAGTAAAGGAGCAGTACTTC.

This clonotype was found many times. The V gene is TRBV20-1, the J gene TRBJ1-5; D not resolved. Between the trimmed V and J ends, which lost 3 bases and 0 bases, there was a span of 12 bases. The CDR3 is 15 residues long. From germline, CDR1 is DFQATT and CDR2 SNEGSKA (reference sequence). In DNA form, the CDR3 reads TGCAGTGCTAGTCGTGCCTTACCTAGCAATCAGCCCCAGCATTTT. This codes for CSASRALPSNQPQHF.

The table lists this clonotype with a few counts. The V gene is TRBV25-1, the J gene TRBJ1-1; no clear D. CDR1 and CDR2 (germline): MGHDK, SYGVNS. The CDR3 covers 13 residues. Trimming shortened V by 6 bases and J by 4 bases, and 12 bases separated the two germline ends. The chain's CDR3 is CASRTVSGTEAFF. CDR3 DNA sequence: TGTGCCAGCAGGACTGTATCTGGCACTGAAGCTTTCTTT.

The chain recombines TRBV20-1 with TRBJ1-4; D not resolved. The germline V gene has CDR1 DFQATT and CDR2 SNEGSKA (reference sequence). The V gene lost 1 base and the J gene lost 8 bases, with 8 bases spanning the gap. This CDR3 region has 12 residues. The CDR3 DNA is TGCAGTGCTAGAGGTCGTGACGAAAAACTGTTTTTT. It codes for CSARGRDEKLFF.

This clonotype came up many times. The chain couples TRBV11-2 to TRBJ2-2; no clear D gene. With 0 bases removed from V and 1 base from J, the gap between germline ends came to 0 bases. There are 13 residues in the CDR3. Germline CDR1 is SGHAT and CDR2 is FQNNGV. The chain's CDR3 is CASSLENTGELFF. In nucleotides, the CDR3 is TGTGCCAGCAGCTTAGAGAACACCGGGGAGCTGTTTTTT.

This clonotype was detected a few times. The CDR3: CASSLWDPGNEQFF. The CDR3 bases are TGTGCCAGCAGTTTATGGGACCCGGGGAATGAGCAGTTCTTC. V gene TRBV27 combines with J gene TRBJ2-1; the D gene could be TRBD1 or TRBD2 (5 bases each). Germline CDR1 is MNHEY and CDR2 is SMNVEV (reference sequence). V lost 1 base and J 7 bases, leaving 11 bases between the germline ends. The CDR3 sequence is 14 residues long.

This clonotype was recorded many times. The V gene is TRBV6-5, the J gene TRBJ2-7; the D gene could be TRBD1 or TRBD2 (5 bases each). Trimming shortened V by 2 bases and J by 7 bases, and 15 bases separated the two germline ends. This CDR3 is built from 14 residues. Germline V gene lookup returns CDR1 MNHEY and CDR2 SVGAGI. The CDR3 sequence: CASSYQGESGEQYF. CDR3 nucleotides: TGTGCCAGCAGTTACCAGGGAGAATCGGGAGAGCAGTACTTC.

V usage is TRBV12-3 or TRBV12-4 and J usage is TRBJ1-4; TRBD1 aligns across 11 bases. This CDR3 contains 13 residues. Trimming at V came to 5 bases and at J to 8 bases, leaving 1 base not matched to a gene. CDR3 loop: CASSGTGGEKLFF. The CDR3 bases are TGTGCCAGCAGTGGGACAGGGGGAGAAAAACTGTTTTTT.

This clonotype occurred many times. The CDR3 loop reads CASSFGTEHTEAFF. Written as DNA, the CDR3 is TGTGCCAGCAGCTTCGGGACAGAACACACTGAAGCTTTCTTT. The chain recombines TRBV6-2 or TRBV6-3 with TRBJ1-1, with 7 bases lining up with TRBD1. CDR1 MNHEY and CDR2 SVGEGT come from the germline V gene. V lost 6 bases to trimming and J lost 3 bases; unmatched junction nucleotides: 7. The CDR3 is 14 amino acids.

This clonotype has ten or more counts. The chain carries TRBV3-1 and TRBJ1-4, with D tentatively TRBD1 (6 bases). V shed 0 bases and J shed 10 bases, with 18 bases lying between them. This CDR3 is 16 amino acids long. Germline V CDR1 and CDR2: LGHDT, YNNKEL (reference sequence). In DNA form, the CDR3 reads TGTGCCAGCAGCCAAGATCAGGGGCAGGGGATGAGAAAACTGTTTTTT. This gives the protein CASSQDQGQGMRKLFF.

This clonotype was detected a few times. The CDR3, as DNA: TGTGCCAGCAGTTCCGGACTAGCGTACCCCCTAACCAGGGAGTTCTTC. Protein sequence: CASSSGLAYPLTREFF. The chain employs TRBV27 and TRBJ2-1; 9 bases agree with TRBD2. After removal of 4 bases from V and 14 bases from J, the junction contained 18 bases not matched to a gene. CDR3 length equals 16 residues. The germline CDR1 and CDR2 sequences are MNHEY and SMNVEV (reference sequence).

In this sample, this clonotype turned up many times. The chain joins TRBV6-5 to TRBJ2-3; TRBD2 matches at 8 bases. Germline assignment: CDR1 MNHEY and CDR2 SVGAGI. The trim removed 4 bases at V and 6 bases at J, leaving 6 bases unmatched. The CDR3 runs to 14 residues. The DNA of the CDR3 is TGTGCCAGCAGTTTAGCGGGGTTAAGGGATACGCAGTATTTT. Translated, it gives CASSLAGLRDTQYF.

At least ten counts were recorded for this clonotype. The junction departs from the called germline gene at one end, perhaps through a read error. This sequence joins TRBV5-1 and TRBJ2-3; 8 positions agree with TRBD1. Germline V gene lookup returns CDR1 SGHRS and CDR2 YFSETQ. This CDR3 has 14 amino acids. The CDR3 DNA reads as TGCGCCAGCAGCCGGGACAGGAGCACAAATACGCAGTATTTT. Protein sequence: CASSRDRSTNTQYF.

The chain recombines TRBV5-5 with TRBJ1-5, with D unclear. V was clipped by 2 bases and J by 3 bases, with 12 bases between them. In germline, CDR1 is SGHKS, CDR2 YYEKEE (reference sequence). This CDR3 has 15 amino acids. DNA of the CDR3: TGTGCCAGCAGCTTAACGCCAGGCGACAATCAGCCCCAGCATTTT. Encoded protein: CASSLTPGDNQPQHF.

The table lists this clonotype with many counts. J is TRBJ2-1 and V is TRBV5-1; 16 bases fit TRBD2. Germline loops: CDR1 SGHRS, CDR2 YFSETQ. This CDR3 is built from 16 residues. Losses at the gene ends were 3 bases for V and 8 bases for J; bases not matched to a gene: 5. CDR3 residues: CASSSGTSGRADEQFF. In DNA, the CDR3 is TGCGCCAGCAGCTCGGGGACTAGCGGGAGGGCCGATGAGCAGTTCTTC. Supplemented by reference TRBV5-1 and TRBJ2-1, the full variable domain reads KAGVTQTPRYLIKTRGQQVTLSCSPISGHRSVSWYQQTPGQGLQFLFEYFSETQRNKGNFPGRFSGRQFSNSRSEMNVSTLELGDSALYLCASSSGTSGRADEQFFGPGTRLTVL.

Worth noting for this clonotype: A much larger clone lies a single base off, so this may be a read error. CDR3 region: CTSSPGQENQPQHF. The CDR3 coding sequence is TGCACCAGCAGCCCGGGACAGGAGAATCAGCCCCAGCATTTT. V is TRBV5-1 and J is TRBJ1-5, with 8 bases matching TRBD1. Germline V gene data show CDR1 as SGHRS and CDR2 as YFSETQ. The CDR3 loop spans 14 amino acids.

This clonotype was picked up a small number of times. The CDR3 sequence is CASRGSSYEQYF. The CDR3 nucleotides read TGTGCCAGCAGGGGAAGCTCCTACGAGCAGTACTTC. The chain carries TRBV7-6 and TRBJ2-7, with unresolved D. Germline assignment: CDR1 SGHVS and CDR2 FNYEAQ. CDR3 length: 12 amino acids. Trimming pared 6 bases from V and 0 bases from J, leaving 6 bases between.

In this sample, this clonotype turned up a few times. The chain combines TRBV15 with TRBJ2-3; a possible D gene is TRBD2 (6 bases). Germline loops: CDR1 LNHNV, CDR2 YYDKDF (reference sequence). The V end lost 1 base, the J end lost 3 bases, and 17 bases lay between the germline ends. The CDR3 is 17 residues long. The CDR3 reads CATSRGDGSVWTDTQYF. CDR3 in DNA: TGTGCCACCAGCAGAGGGGACGGGAGTGTTTGGACAGATACGCAGTATTTT.

V and J are TRBV6-2 or TRBV6-3 and TRBJ1-2, with D unclear. The V gene lost 5 bases and the J gene lost 0 bases, with 7 bases spanning the gap. The CDR3 spans 13 residues. CDR1 and CDR2 from the germline V gene are MNHEY and SVGEGT. CDR3 protein: CASSTDTNYGYTF. In DNA form, the CDR3 reads TGTGCCAGCAGTACCGATACTAACTATGGCTACACCTTC.